Reported below is one T cell receptor (beta chain). Its cognate antigen is unknown. The study drew the donors from its approximately 120-subject validation cohort, separate from the roughly 710-subject first cohort. The germline CDR1 and CDR2 sequences are SEHNR and FQNEAQ (reference sequence). V was clipped by 2 bases and J by 5 bases, with 9 bases between them. CDR3 length: 13 amino acids. The method was immunoSEQ multiplex PCR; TCRdb's version includes in-frame clones alone and lacks a portion of them. The data show about 130,000 clones, 89% seen once. The sample comes from a study of cytomegalovirus exposure and HLA in healthy donors. Findings of the study overall: Some public TCRs appeared in many individuals, while most sequences were rare.

This TCR was recovered from a woman between 18 and 29 years old in good health and CMV-seropositive. The sequenced sample consisted of PBMCs. This chain connects TRBV7-9 to TRBJ1-1; D is uncertain. In DNA, the CDR3 is TGTGCCAGCAGCTTACGAGACAAGACTGAAGCTTTCTTT. It specifies CASSLRDKTEAFF.